A selection of T cell receptor beta chains follows, all from one sample in a study of T cell repertoires in cytomegalovirus infection. TCRdb processed the reads anew with MiXCR; each CDR3 protein has one entry. The profile shows 150,000 to 200,000 distinct CDR3 sequences, roughly 27% of them singletons. Sequences were obtained from PBMCs. The receptor source for this set is a human donor in good health (CMV status not recorded). Some clones in this sample may be carry-over from other donors' samples. Both conserved end residues are part of each CDR3. D genes are given only for firm matches. The listing skips clone size in some rows; elsewhere it reads once, few, many or a size class.

.,TRBV6-2/TRBV6-3,TRBJ1-1,15,.,TGTGCCAGCAGTTACTCGGGGCTTCGGGGCACTGAAGCTTTCTTT,CASSYSGLRGTEAFF
TRBD1,TRBV3-1,TRBJ1-2,13,.,TGTGCCAGCAGCCCCACAGGGGAAGATGGCTACACCTTC,CASSPTGEDGYTF
TRBD2,TRBV27,TRBJ2-5,14,.,TGTGCCAGCGGCGCGACTAGCTCGCCAGAGACCCAGTACTTC,CASGATSSPETQYF
.,TRBV7-2,TRBJ2-7,14,few,TGTGCCAGCAGCGCCCCCGACTGGGCGGGTAAGCAGTACTTC,CASSAPDWAGKQYF
.,TRBV11-2,TRBJ2-5,15,few,TGTGCCAGCAGCTTAGGGGGGGCTGATCAAGAGACCCAGTACTTC,CASSLGGADQETQYF
TRBD1,TRBV5-1,TRBJ1-6,16,.,TGCGCCAGCAGCTTGGTGGGACAGGCGAGAAATTCACCCCTCCACTTT,CASSLVGQARNSPLHF
.,TRBV6-2/TRBV6-3,TRBJ1-5,14,many,TGTGCCAGCAGTTTCAGAAGAAGCAATCAGCCCCAGCATTTT,CASSFRRSNQPQHF
TRBD1,TRBV6-6,TRBJ1-4,13,few,TGTGCCAGCAGTACAGGGGTAGGGGAAAAACTGTTTTTT,CASSTGVGEKLFF
TRBD1,TRBV20-1,TRBJ2-7,15,.,TGCAGTGCTAGAACCGGGACAGGGGGTTTCAGCGAGCAGTACTTC,CSARTGTGGFSEQYF
.,TRBV19,TRBJ1-6,17,.,TGTGCCAGTAGTATAGACCCGGACAGCTCCTATAATTCACCCCTCCACTTT,CASSIDPDSSYNSPLHF
.,TRBV4-1,TRBJ1-6,16,few,TGCGCCAGCAGCCGATTGGGGGAGACCGTTAATTCACCCCTCCACTTT,CASSRLGETVNSPLHF
.,TRBV11-2,TRBJ1-4,14,many,TGTGCCAGCAGCAACGCACATGGGGTCGAAAAACTGTTTTTT,CASSNAHGVEKLFF
TRBD1,TRBV7-2,TRBJ2-5,13,many,TGTGCCAGCAGCAGAAACAGGGGAGAGACCCAGTACTTC,CASSRNRGETQYF
TRBD1,TRBV3-1,TRBJ1-3,14,.,TGTGCCAGCAGGCAGGGGGGGTCTGGAAACACCATATATTTT,CASRQGGSGNTIYF
.,TRBV6-2/TRBV6-3,TRBJ1-5,13,.,TGTGCCAGCACCGCTGATGGTAATCAGCCCCAGCATTTT,CASTADGNQPQHF
.,TRBV6-6,TRBJ1-2,14,few,TGTGCCAGCAGTTACAAGGGACTTGACTATGGCTACACCTTC,CASSYKGLDYGYTF
TRBD2,TRBV6-1,TRBJ2-3,15,.,TGTGCCAGCAGTTCCATATTAGCGGGGGCTGATACGCAGTATTTT,CASSSILAGADTQYF
.,TRBV27,TRBJ1-2,16,.,TGTGCCAGCAGTTCAGCGGGGGATCGACCTAACTATGGCTACACCTTC,CASSSAGDRPNYGYTF
.,TRBV12-3/TRBV12-4,TRBJ1-4,12,few,TGTGCCAGCAGTTTTCTCTCTGAAAAACTGTTTTTT,CASSFLSEKLFF
.,TRBV4-3,TRBJ2-2,17,few,TGCGCCAGCAGCCAAGAGCTGATAGGGGCGGACACCGGGGAGCTGTTTTTT,CASSQELIGADTGELFF
.,TRBV10-2,TRBJ1-1,12,few,TGCGCCAGCAGTGTACGAGGGGCCGCCCACTTCTTT,CASSVRGAAHFF
.,TRBV9,TRBJ1-2,15,few,TGTGCCAGCAGCCCCGTCCTGGAGACCAACTATGGCTACACCTTC,CASSPVLETNYGYTF
.,TRBV25-1,TRBJ2-2,18,few,TGTGCCAGCAGTGAATTTGAGGGTCACGATTCGAACACCGGGGAGCTGTTTTTT,CASSEFEGHDSNTGELFF
.,TRBV11-2,TRBJ2-3,15,.,TGTGCCAGCAGCTTAATTGGGCAGGGAACAGATACGCAGTATTTT,CASSLIGQGTDTQYF
.,TRBV19,TRBJ1-6,15,many,TGTGCCAGTAGTACAAGGATGGCCGATAATTCACCCCTCCACTTT,CASSTRMADNSPLHF
.,TRBV3-1,TRBJ2-4,17,many,TGTGCCAGCAGCCAAGATCCCGGCTATATAGCCAAAAACATTCAGTACTTC,CASSQDPGYIAKNIQYF
TRBD1,TRBV6-2/TRBV6-3,TRBJ2-5,14,.,TGTGCCAGCAGTTACTCAGGGGGCCGAGAGACCCAGTACTTC,CASSYSGGRETQYF
.,TRBV6-5,TRBJ2-2,15,.,TGTGCCAGCACCGCCCCCCCTTTGGCCACCGGGGAGCTGTTTTTT,CASTAPPLATGELFF
.,TRBV6-6,TRBJ1-6,16,.,TGTGCCAGCAGTTACACGGTCAGCTCCTATAATTCACCCCTCCACTTT,CASSYTVSSYNSPLHF
TRBD1,TRBV7-2,TRBJ1-3,19,many,TGTGCCAGCAGCCCGTGGGACAGACTGTACCGTTGGTCTGGAAACACCATATATTTT,CASSPWDRLYRWSGNTIYF
TRBD2,TRBV7-6,TRBJ2-1,15,.,TGTGCCAGCAGCTCACCCGGGGGGTCATACAATGAGCAGTTCTTC,CASSSPGGSYNEQFF
.,TRBV29-1,TRBJ2-1,15,.,TGCAGCGTTGAAAAAACACCACCGCCGGTGGATGAGCAGTTCTTC,CSVEKTPPPVDEQFF
.,TRBV7-2,TRBJ2-1,15,many,TGTGCCAGCAGCTTGACACCGGGGCACTACAATGAGCAGTTCTTC,CASSLTPGHYNEQFF
.,TRBV7-2,TRBJ1-5,14,many,TGTGCCAGCACCGGCGGGGGGGTTGGTCAGCCCCAGCATTTT,CASTGGGVGQPQHF
.,TRBV29-1,TRBJ1-2,13,few,TGCAGCGCCTTGACGGAGAGGGACTATGGCTACACCTTC,CSALTERDYGYTF
.,TRBV11-2,TRBJ1-2,13,.,TGTGCCAGCAGCTTATCAGGGGTGGACGGCTACACCTTC,CASSLSGVDGYTF